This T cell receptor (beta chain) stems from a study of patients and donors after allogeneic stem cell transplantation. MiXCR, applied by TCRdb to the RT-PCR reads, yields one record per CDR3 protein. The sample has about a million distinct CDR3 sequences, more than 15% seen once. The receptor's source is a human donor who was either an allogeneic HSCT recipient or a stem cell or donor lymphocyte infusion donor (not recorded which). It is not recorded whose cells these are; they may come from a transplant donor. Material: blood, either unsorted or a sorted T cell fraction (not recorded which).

This CDR3 is CASRRDRGNGYTF. The CDR3 DNA sequence: TGTGCCAGCAGACGCGACAGGGGGAACGGCTACACCTTC. The V gene is TRBV6-2 or TRBV6-3, the J gene TRBJ1-2, with TRBD1 matching 9 bases. This CDR3 region has 13 residues. The J segment lost 8 bases and the V segment lost 6 bases, leaving 7 bases of the junction unmatched. Germline CDR1 and CDR2: MNHEY and SVGEGT.